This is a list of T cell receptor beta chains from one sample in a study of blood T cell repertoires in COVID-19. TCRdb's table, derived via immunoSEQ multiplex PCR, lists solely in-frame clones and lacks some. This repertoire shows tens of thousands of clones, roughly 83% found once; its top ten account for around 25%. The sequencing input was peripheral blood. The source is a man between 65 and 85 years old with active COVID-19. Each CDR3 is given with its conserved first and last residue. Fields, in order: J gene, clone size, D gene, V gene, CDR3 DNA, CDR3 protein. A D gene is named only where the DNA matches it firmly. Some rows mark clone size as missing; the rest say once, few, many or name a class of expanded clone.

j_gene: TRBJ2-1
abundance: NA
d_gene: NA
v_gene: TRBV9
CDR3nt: TGTGCCAGCAGCGCCCAGAGATCGGGGGATGAGCAGTTCTTC
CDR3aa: CASSAQRSGDEQFF

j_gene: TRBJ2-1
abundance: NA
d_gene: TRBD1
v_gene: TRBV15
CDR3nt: TGTGCCACCAGCCTTCCTCGAGGACAGGGGAACAATGAGCAGTTCTTC
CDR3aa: CATSLPRGQGNNEQFF

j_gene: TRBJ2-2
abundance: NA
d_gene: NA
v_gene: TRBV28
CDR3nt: TGTGCCAGCAGTTTAATTGGTGGCGGGGTCACCGGGGAGCTGTTTTTT
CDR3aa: CASSLIGGGVTGELFF

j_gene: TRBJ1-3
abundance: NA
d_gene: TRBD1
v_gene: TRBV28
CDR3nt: TGTGCCAGCAGCTTCGGGTTTTTGGCAGGGGGATCGGGAAACACCATATATTTT
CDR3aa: CASSFGFLAGGSGNTIYF

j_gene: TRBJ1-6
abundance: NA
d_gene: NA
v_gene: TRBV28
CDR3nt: TGTGCCAGCAGTGTGAGGAGGGGCGAGGGCAGGATAAGACCTAGCTCCTATAATTCACCCCTCCACTTT
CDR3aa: CASSVRRGEGRIRPSSYNSPLHF

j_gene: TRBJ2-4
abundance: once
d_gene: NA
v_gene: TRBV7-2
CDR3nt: TGTGCCAGCAGCCTACAGGAGCTCGGCGTTCAGTACTTC
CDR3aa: CASSLQELGVQYF

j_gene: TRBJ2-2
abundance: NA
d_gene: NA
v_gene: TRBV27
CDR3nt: TGTGCCAGCAGTTTTACCCTAGCCGGGGAGCTGTTTTTT
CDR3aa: CASSFTLAGELFF

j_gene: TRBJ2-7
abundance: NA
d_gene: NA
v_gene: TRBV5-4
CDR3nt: TGTGCCAGCAGCCCTTATGAGGCGGACGAGCAGTACTTC
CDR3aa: CASSPYEADEQYF

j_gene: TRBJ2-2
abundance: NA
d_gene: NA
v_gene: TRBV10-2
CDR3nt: TGCGCCAGCAGTGAGCGGGGAAACGGGGAGCTGTTTTTT
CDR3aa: CASSERGNGELFF

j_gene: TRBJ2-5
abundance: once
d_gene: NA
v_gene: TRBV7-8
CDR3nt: TGTGCCAGCAGCTTAGCTCAGGGGAAAGAGACCCAGTACTTC
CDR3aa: CASSLAQGKETQYF

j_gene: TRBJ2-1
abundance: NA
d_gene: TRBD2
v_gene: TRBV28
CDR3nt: TGTGCCAGCAGTCCCTCTGGCGGGAGGGAAAATGAGCAGTTCTTC
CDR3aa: CASSPSGGRENEQFF

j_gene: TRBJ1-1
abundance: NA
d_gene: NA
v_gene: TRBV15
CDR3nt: TGTGCCACCAGCTCCGAGAAAGCTCGGAACACTGAAGCTTTCTTT
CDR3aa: CATSSEKARNTEAFF

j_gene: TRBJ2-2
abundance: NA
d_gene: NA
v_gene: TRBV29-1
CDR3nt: TGCAGCGTTGAAGGGATCCGGGACACCGGGGAGCTGTTTTTT
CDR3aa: CSVEGIRDTGELFF

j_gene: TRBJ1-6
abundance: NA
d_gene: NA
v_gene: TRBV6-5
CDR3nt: TGTGCCAGCAGCAAAGCCGGACAGAGCAATTCACCCCTCCACTTT
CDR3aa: CASSKAGQSNSPLHF

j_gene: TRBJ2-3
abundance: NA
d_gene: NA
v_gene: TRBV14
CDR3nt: TGTGCCAGCAGCCAAGATTTCCGGGTCAGCACAGATACGCAGTATTTT
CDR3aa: CASSQDFRVSTDTQYF

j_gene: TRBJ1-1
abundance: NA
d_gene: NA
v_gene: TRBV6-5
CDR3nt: TGTGCCAGCAGCCCCTACTCGGGGGGGGCAACTGAAGCTTTCTTT
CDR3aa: CASSPYSGGATEAFF

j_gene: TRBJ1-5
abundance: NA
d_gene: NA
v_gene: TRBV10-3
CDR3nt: TGTGCCAGCTCCGAGGGATCTAGCAATCAGCCCCAGCATTTT
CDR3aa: CASSEGSSNQPQHF

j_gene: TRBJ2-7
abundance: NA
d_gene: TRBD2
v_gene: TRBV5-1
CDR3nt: TGCGCCAGCAGCTTGGCCGGATCTAGCGGATACTACGAGCAGTACTTC
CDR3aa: CASSLAGSSGYYEQYF

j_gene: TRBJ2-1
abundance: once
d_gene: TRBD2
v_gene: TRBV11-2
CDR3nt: TGTGCCAGCAGCTCCAATGCGGGAGCCAACAATGAGCAGTTCTTC
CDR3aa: CASSSNAGANNEQFF

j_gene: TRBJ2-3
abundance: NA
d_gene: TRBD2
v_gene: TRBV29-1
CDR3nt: TGCAGCGTTGACGTAGCGGGAGGGCCTGGAGATACGCAGTATTTT
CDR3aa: CSVDVAGGPGDTQYF

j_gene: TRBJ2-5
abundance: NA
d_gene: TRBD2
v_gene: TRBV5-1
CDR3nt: TGCGCCCGCAGCGCTCCGGGGGGGGAGACCCAGTACTTC
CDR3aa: CARSAPGGETQYF

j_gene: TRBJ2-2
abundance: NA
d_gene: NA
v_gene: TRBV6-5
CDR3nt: TGTGCCAGCAGTCGACAGGCCTCGAACACCGGGGAGCTGTTTTTT
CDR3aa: CASSRQASNTGELFF

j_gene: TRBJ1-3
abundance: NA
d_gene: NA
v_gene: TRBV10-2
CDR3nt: TGCGCCAGCGGCTGGGACTCCGGAAACACCATATATTTT
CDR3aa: CASGWDSGNTIYF

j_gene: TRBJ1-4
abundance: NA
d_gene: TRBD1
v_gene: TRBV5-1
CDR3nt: TGCGCCAGCAGCGTGTCCGGGACAGCCGTTTCAAATAATGAAAAACTGTTTTTT
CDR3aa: CASSVSGTAVSNNEKLFF

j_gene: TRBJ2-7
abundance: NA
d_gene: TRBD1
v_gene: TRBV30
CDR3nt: TGTGCCTGGAGTGTTGGGACAGGGGGGCCCTACGAGCAGTACTTC
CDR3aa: CAWSVGTGGPYEQYF

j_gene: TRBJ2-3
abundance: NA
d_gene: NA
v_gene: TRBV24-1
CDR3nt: TGTGCCACCAGTGCCGCGGGGTCCACAGATACGCAGTATTTT
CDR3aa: CATSAAGSTDTQYF

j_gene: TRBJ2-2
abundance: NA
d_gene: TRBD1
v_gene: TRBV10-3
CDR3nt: TGTGCCATCAGACCCGGGACAGGGCACACCGGGGAGCTGTTTTTT
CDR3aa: CAIRPGTGHTGELFF

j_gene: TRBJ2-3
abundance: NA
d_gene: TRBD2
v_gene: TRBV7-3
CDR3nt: TGTGCCAGCAGCATGATAGCGGGGGGGCCAGATACGCAGTATTTT
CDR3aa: CASSMIAGGPDTQYF

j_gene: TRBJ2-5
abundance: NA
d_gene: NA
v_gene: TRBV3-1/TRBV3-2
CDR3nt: TGTGCCAGCAGCCAAGGGCCGAGGTCCCAGGAGACCCAGTACTTC
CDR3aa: CASSQGPRSQETQYF

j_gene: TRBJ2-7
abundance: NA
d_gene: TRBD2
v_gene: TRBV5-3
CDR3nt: TGTGCCAGAAGCTCCTTTGGACTAGCGGGAAGGACTCCCCGGCCCGAGCAGTACTTC
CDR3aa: CARSSFGLAGRTPRPEQYF

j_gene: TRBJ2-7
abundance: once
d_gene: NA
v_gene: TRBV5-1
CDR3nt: TGCGCCAGCAGCTTGGCGGGGACGGAGGGCAGCTACGAGCAGTACTTC
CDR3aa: CASSLAGTEGSYEQYF

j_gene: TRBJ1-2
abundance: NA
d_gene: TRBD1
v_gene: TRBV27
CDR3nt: TGTGCCAGCAGTCCTCAGGGACAGGGACCGGATGGCTACACCTTC
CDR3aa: CASSPQGQGPDGYTF

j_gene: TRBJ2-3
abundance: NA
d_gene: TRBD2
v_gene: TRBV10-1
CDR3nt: TGCGCCAGCAGTGGCGCGGGAGGAGGCACAGATACGCAGTATTTT
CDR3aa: CASSGAGGGTDTQYF

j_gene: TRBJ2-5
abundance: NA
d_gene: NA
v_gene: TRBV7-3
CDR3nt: TGTGCCAGCAGCTTGGGACAATTGCAGACCCAGTACTTC
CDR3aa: CASSLGQLQTQYF

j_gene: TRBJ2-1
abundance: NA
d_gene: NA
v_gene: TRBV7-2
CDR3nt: TGTGCCAGCAGCCCCCGGGACAATGAGCAGTTCTTC
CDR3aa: CASSPRDNEQFF

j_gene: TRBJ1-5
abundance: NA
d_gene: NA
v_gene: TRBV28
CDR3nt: TGTGCCAGTCGAAGGCAGGTCTTCAATCAGCCCCAGCATTTT
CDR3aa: CASRRQVFNQPQHF

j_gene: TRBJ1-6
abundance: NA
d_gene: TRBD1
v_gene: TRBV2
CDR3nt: TGTGCCAGCAGGGACCTCGGGACAGGAAATTCACCCCTCCACTTT
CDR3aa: CASRDLGTGNSPLHF

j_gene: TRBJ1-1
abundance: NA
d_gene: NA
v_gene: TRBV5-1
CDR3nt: TGCGCCAGCACCGCAGGACTCAGTAGAAACACTGAAGCTTTCTTT
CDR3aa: CASTAGLSRNTEAFF

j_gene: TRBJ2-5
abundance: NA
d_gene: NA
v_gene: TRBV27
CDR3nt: TGTGCCAGCAGTTTCCTGGCCCAAGAGACCCAGTACTTC
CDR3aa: CASSFLAQETQYF

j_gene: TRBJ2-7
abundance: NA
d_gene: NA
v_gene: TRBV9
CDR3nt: TGTGCCAGCAGCGTAGAGCGCTTGGGTCTTGGCGAGCAGTACTTC
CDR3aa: CASSVERLGLGEQYF

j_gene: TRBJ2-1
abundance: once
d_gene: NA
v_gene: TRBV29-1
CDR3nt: TGCAGCGTTAAGACTACTTACAATGAGCAGTTCTTC
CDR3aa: CSVKTTYNEQFF

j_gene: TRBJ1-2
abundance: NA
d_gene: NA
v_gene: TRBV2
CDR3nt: TGTGCCAGCCACAAAGAACGCTATGGCTACACCTTC
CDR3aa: CASHKERYGYTF

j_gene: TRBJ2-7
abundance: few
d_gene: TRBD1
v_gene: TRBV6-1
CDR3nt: TGTGCCAGCAGTGAAGCGGAAGTTCCGGGACAGGGCTACGAGCAGTACTTC
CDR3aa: CASSEAEVPGQGYEQYF

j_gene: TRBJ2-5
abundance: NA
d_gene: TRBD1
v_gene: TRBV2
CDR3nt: TGTGCCAGCAACCCTTGGACAGGGGCCCAAGAGACCCAGTACTTC
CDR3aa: CASNPWTGAQETQYF

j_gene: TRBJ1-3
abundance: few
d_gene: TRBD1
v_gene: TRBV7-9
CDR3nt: TGTGCCAGCAGCGCCCTAGTTCGGGACAGGGAGATCGGAAACACCATATATTTT
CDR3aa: CASSALVRDREIGNTIYF

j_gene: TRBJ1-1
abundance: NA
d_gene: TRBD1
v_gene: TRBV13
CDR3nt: TGTGCCAGCAGCGGTTCAGGGACAGAGAACACTGAAGCTTTCTTT
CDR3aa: CASSGSGTENTEAFF

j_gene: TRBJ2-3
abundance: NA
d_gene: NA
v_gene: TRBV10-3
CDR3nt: TGTGCCATCAGTGCGGACTTGGCAGATACGCAGTATTTT
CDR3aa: CAISADLADTQYF

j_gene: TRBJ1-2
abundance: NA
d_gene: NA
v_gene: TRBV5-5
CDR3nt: TGTGCCAGCAGCTTGGGTCCAGATAATTATGGCTACACCTTC
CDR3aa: CASSLGPDNYGYTF

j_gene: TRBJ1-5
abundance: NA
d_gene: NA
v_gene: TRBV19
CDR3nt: TGTGCCAGTAGTACCACCGGACAGATGAAGCCCCAGCATTTT
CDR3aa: CASSTTGQMKPQHF

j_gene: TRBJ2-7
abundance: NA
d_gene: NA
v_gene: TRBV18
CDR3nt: TGTGCCAGCTCACCGGAGGGGGCTAGCGAGCAGTACTTC
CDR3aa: CASSPEGASEQYF

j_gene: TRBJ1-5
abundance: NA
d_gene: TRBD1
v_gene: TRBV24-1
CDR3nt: TGTGCCACCAGTGATGGGACAGGGGGCAATCAGCCCCAGCATTTT
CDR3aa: CATSDGTGGNQPQHF